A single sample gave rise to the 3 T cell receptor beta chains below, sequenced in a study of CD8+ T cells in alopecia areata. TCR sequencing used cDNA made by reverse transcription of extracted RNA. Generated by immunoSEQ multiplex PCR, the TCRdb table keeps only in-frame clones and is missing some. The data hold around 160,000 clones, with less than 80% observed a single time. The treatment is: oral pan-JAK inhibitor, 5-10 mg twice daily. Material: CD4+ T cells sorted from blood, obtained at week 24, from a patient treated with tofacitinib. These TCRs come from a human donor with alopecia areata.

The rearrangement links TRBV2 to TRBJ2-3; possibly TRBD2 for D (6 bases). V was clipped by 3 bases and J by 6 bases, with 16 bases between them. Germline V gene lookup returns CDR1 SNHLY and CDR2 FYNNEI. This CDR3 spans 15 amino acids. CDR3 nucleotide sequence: TGTGCCAGCAGTGAGGAGCGGGTGGGGTTTGATACGCAGTATTTT. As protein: CASSEERVGFDTQYF.

CDR3 sequence reads: CAWSGAYTEAFF. The DNA of the CDR3 is TGTGCCTGGAGTGGGGCATACACTGAAGCTTTCTTT. The gene calls are TRBV30 and TRBJ1-1; D remains unclear. Germline CDR1 GTSNPN, CDR2 SVGIG (reference sequence). With 1 base removed from V and 3 bases from J, the gap between germline ends came to 6 bases. The CDR3 is 12 residues long.

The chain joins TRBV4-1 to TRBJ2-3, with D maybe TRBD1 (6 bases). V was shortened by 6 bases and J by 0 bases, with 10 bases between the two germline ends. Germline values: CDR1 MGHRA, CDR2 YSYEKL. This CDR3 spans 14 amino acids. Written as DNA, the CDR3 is TGCGCCAGCAGAAAACAGGGAAGCACAGATACGCAGTATTTT. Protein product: CASRKQGSTDTQYF.